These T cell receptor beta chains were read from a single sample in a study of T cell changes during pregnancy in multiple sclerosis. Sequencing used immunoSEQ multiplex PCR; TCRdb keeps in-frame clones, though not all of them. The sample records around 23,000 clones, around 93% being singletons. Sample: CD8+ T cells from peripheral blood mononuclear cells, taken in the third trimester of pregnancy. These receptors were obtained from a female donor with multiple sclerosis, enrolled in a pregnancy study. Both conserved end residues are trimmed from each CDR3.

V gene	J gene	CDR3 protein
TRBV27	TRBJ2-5	ASSLSYGEVETQY
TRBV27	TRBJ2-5	ASSLSVGTSRETQY
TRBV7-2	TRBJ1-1	ASSSGTGGNTEAF
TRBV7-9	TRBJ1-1	ASSLASPGVVEAF
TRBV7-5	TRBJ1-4	VRSHHVAGGIRNEKLF
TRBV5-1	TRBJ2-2	ASSLEWTSAGELF
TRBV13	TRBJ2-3	ASSPPGVGDTQY
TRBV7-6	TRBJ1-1	ASSLGGVTEAF
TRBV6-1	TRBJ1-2	ASRGDRRGGYT
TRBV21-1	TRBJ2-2	ASSISGQNTGELF
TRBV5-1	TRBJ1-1	ASSYGQMRTEAF
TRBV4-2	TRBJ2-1	ASSQEGRGLEVYNEQF
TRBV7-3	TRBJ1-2	ASSRGGSNYGYT
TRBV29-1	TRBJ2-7	SVEEQGQGPYEQY
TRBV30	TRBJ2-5	AWSVSQGGTQY
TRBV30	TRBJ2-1	AWNTQSNEQF
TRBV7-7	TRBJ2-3	ASSPGLAGGTDTQY
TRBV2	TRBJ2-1	ASSEARSGRRNEQF
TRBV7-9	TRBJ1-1	ASLQVMNTEAF
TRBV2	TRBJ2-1	AGGDTGAYNEQF
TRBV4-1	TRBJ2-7	ASSHLTGPDEQY
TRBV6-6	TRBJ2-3	ASSPWTGKPDTQY
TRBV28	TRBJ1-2	ASSPGQGESYGYT
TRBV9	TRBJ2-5	ASSGYRDPGETQY
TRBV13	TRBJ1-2	ASSLAPANYGYT
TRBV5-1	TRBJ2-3	ASSLAGDTQY
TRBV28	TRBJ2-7	ASKKRGQGNYEQY
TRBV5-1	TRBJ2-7	ASSLVAGSYEQY
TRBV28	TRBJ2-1	ASTPPRSPNEQF
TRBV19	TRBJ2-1	ASSINGLEQF
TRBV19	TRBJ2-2	ASSINGDRDTGELF
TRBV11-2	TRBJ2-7	ASSLITSGMYEQY
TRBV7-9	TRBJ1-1	ASSSQGTEAF
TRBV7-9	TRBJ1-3	ASSPNNDRLHTIY
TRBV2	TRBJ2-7	ASRGDIYEQY
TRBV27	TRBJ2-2	ASSRLAPGELF
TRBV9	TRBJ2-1	ASSVAYRGGEQF
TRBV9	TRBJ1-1	ASSGDRVGEAF
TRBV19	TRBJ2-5	ASSPDLLETQY
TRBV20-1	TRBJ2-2	SASPGGELF
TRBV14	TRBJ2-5	ASRKTSGSRSSQETQY
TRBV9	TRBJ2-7	ASRGPDSYEQY
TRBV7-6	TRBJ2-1	ASSSSDRYNEQF
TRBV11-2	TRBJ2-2	ASSLMGRRTGELF
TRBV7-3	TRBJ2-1	ASSPLAGGPNEQF
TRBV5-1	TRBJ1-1	ASSIRQGDTEAF
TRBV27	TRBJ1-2	ASRGLGGYT
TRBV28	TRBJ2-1	ASSSPTGAGEQF
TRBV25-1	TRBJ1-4	ASNSTGLPVGLF
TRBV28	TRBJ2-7	ASSLETVPRGTFYEQY
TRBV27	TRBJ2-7	ASSLSSAVEQY
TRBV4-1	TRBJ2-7	ASSQESQTVSYEQY
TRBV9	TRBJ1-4	ASRGSGKLF
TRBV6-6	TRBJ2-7	ASRADYEQY
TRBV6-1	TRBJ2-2	ASRQVANTGELF
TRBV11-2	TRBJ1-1	ASSLIRTGDFNTEAF